This is a list of T cell receptor beta chains from one sample in a study of T cell responses to AZD1222 COVID-19 vaccine. This table comes from immunoSEQ multiplex PCR, and its TCRdb copy is limited to in-frame clones, with some not included. The sample lists tens of thousands of clones, over 75% occurring once. The sequences come from peripheral blood, collected on day 0 of AZD1222 vaccination. Every receptor here comes from an adult in good health. Each CDR3 is given with its conserved first and last residue.

V	J	CDR3
TRBV14	TRBJ2-1	CASSQDRGGIYNEQFF
TRBV5-1	TRBJ2-3	CASRASGGNTDTQYF
TRBV4-3	TRBJ2-3	CASSQEFLPDTQYF
TRBV7-2	TRBJ1-3	CASSLQGSGNTIYF
TRBV6-1	TRBJ1-6	CASSELGYENSPLHF
TRBV6-5	TRBJ1-1	CASSWGRNTEAFF
TRBV19	TRBJ2-5	CASSVTGISQETQYF
TRBV13	TRBJ1-5	CASSYGTGGNSNQPQHF
TRBV5-1	TRBJ1-4	CASSLWGNEKLFF
TRBV4-1	TRBJ1-2	CASSQVDQYGYTF
TRBV2	TRBJ2-1	CASSSMGLSVGEQFF
TRBV9	TRBJ1-1	CASSVGGYTEAFF
TRBV2	TRBJ2-7	CASSEGPSYEQYF
TRBV3-1/TRBV3-2	TRBJ1-1	CASSLWGQRNSGAFF
TRBV6-1	TRBJ2-7	CASSETGTGAYEQYF
TRBV7-3	TRBJ2-2	CASSLSPNGGELFF
TRBV6-5	TRBJ1-5	CASSGTGGSQPQHF
TRBV6-5	TRBJ2-7	CASSSGFSKDEQYF
TRBV27	TRBJ2-2	CASRQGGTGELFF
TRBV5-1	TRBJ2-1	CASSLAAGGYEQFF
TRBV3-1/TRBV3-2	TRBJ2-2	CASSQAARGTGELFF
TRBV10-3	TRBJ1-4	CAISESSTSNEKLFF
TRBV4-1	TRBJ1-2	CASSQVDSPHNTYGYTF
TRBV7-2	TRBJ1-6	CASSLVRGGYNSPLHF
TRBV5-1	TRBJ2-3	CASSLGGSRGTDTQYF
TRBV6-5	TRBJ1-1	CASSPRDRGSYEAFF
TRBV28	TRBJ2-3	CASSGRLQGADTQYF
TRBV11-2	TRBJ1-1	CASSSQQNTEAFF